The next 7 T cell receptor beta chains were all read from a single sample in a study of blood T cells in healthy people across ages. Primers used in a second PCR of about 6 to 11 cycles were a sample-barcoded 5' primer and a J-beta primer mix. In TCRdb, the 5' RACE reads were re-called with MiXCR into one record per CDR3 protein. This sample has some 370,000 distinct CDR3 sequences, with approximately 47% found just once. The sequenced sample was blood. These receptors were taken from a man aged 60-69 years in good health.

The chain joins TRBV5-5 to TRBJ2-7; D not certain. Germline assignment: CDR1 SGHKS and CDR2 YYEKEE (reference sequence). V was clipped by 0 bases and J by 7 bases, with 26 bases between them. This CDR3 is built from 18 residues. CDR3 region: CASSLGTVSLKLNNEQYF. As DNA, the CDR3 is TGTGCCAGCAGCTTGGGAACCGTCAGCCTGAAACTGAACAATGAGCAGTACTTC.

V usage is TRBV6-5 and J usage is TRBJ1-4, with D perhaps matching TRBD1 (5 bases). Trimming took off 2 bases at V and 7 bases at J, with 14 bases between the two ends. CDR1 MNHEY and CDR2 SVGAGI come from the germline V gene. This CDR3 spans 15 amino acids. CDR3 nucleotides: TGTGCCAGCAGTTACGAGGGGTCCAAATCTGAAAAACTGTTTTTT. Its protein is CASSYEGSKSEKLFF.

The genes are TRBV2 and TRBJ2-7; 10 bases map to TRBD2. The ends lost 3 bases at V and 6 bases at J; junction bases unmatched: 8. The CDR3 runs to 15 residues. Germline V gene sequence: CDR1 SNHLY, CDR2 FYNNEI. As DNA, the CDR3 is TGTGCCAGCAGTGACGGGTCTAGCGGGGGCCTCGAGCAGTACTTC. It translates to CASSDGSSGGLEQYF. Based on the CDR3 plus reference TRBV2 and TRBJ2-7, the full variable domain is EPEVTQTPSHQVTQMGQEVILRCVPISNHLYFYWYRQILGQKVEFLVSFYNNEISEKSEIFDDQFSVERPDGSNFTLKIRSTKLEDSAMYFCASSDGSSGGLEQYFGPGTRLTVT.

The chain employs TRBV14 and TRBJ2-7; D may be TRBD1 (6 bases). Germline lookup yields CDR1 SGHDN and CDR2 FVKESK. Trimming took off 4 bases at V and 1 base at J, with 17 bases between the two ends. The CDR3 totals 16 residues. CDR3: CASSPLLGGTSYEQYF. CDR3 nucleotide sequence: TGTGCCAGCAGCCCCCTTTTAGGGGGTACGTCCTACGAGCAGTACTTC.

This clonotype was detected once. V usage is TRBV12-3 or TRBV12-4 and J usage is TRBJ2-1; TRBD2 is a possible D gene (5 bases). The V gene lost 6 bases and the J gene lost 9 bases, with 9 bases spanning the gap. This CDR3 is built from 11 residues. The CDR3 reads CASSMGSEQFF. CDR3 coding DNA: TGTGCCAGCAGCATGGGGAGTGAGCAGTTCTTC.

This rearrangement joins TRBV7-9 to TRBJ1-6, with D perhaps TRBD1 (6 bases). CDR3 size: 15 residues. In germline, CDR1 is SEHNR, CDR2 FQNEAQ (reference sequence). V was pared by 5 bases and J by 7 bases, with 15 bases between. The CDR3 loop is CASSPWRQANSPLHF. The CDR3 DNA sequence: TGTGCCAGCAGCCCTTGGCGACAGGCCAATTCACCCCTCCACTTT.

V is TRBV7-2 and J is TRBJ2-1; 15 bases fit TRBD2. The ends lost 5 bases at V and 2 bases at J; junction bases unmatched: 10. The CDR3 is 19 amino acids. Germline V gives CDR1 SGHTA, CDR2 FQGNSA. The CDR3 sequence: CASSTPGTSGGSTYNEQFF. The CDR3 coding sequence is TGTGCCAGCAGCACTCCCGGGACTAGCGGGGGGTCGACCTACAATGAGCAGTTCTTC.